This TCR beta chain was recovered during a study of T-cell reconstitution after alpha-beta-depleted transplantation in children. Study results and limitations: Several hundred expanded graft clones reportedly gave rise to the alpha-beta T cells present about two months after transplant. After transplant, high TCRbeta diversity at day 60 in some patients arose from surviving recipient T cells and thymic progenitors. At the one-year point after transplant, T-cell counts and TCRbeta diversity were found to come mostly from T cells that had been newly produced.

The CDR3 extends over 15 amino acids. V lost 3 bases to trimming and J lost 2 bases, with 12 bases between them. CDR1 is SEHNR, CDR2 FQNEAQ, per germline (reference sequence). As for this clonotype: Its antigen is unknown.

Researchers prepared the TCRbeta library using unique molecular identifiers, the study reports. TCRdb recomputed calls from the PCR reads with MiXCR, one row per CDR3 protein. The sample contains around 270,000 distinct CDR3 sequences, 10% of which appear only once. The material sequenced was PBMCs, taken before TCRalphabeta/CD19-depleted stem cell transplant. The TCR was taken from a boy younger than two with acute myeloid leukemia, due to receive a stem cell transplant. This chain uses TRBV7-9 with TRBJ2-3, with D perhaps matching TRBD1 (5 bases). The CDR3 DNA is TGTGCCAGCAGCTTTGGCAGGGCGTTCACAGATACGCAGTATTTT. Translating it yields CASSFGRAFTDTQYF.